What follows is one T cell receptor beta chain and its context. Its antigen remains unidentified. The CDR3 is made up of 13 amino acids. CDR1 and CDR2 (germline): SQVTM, ANQGSEA. This entry is derived from a study of cytomegalovirus exposure and HLA in healthy donors. General study results and limits: In a later analysis, 16,951 TCR beta sequences were associated with HLA alleles at 0.05 false discovery rate.

PCR employed 60 Vbeta and 13 Jbeta primers. The method was immunoSEQ multiplex PCR; TCRdb's version includes in-frame clones alone and lacks a portion of them. This sample has 140,000 to 150,000 clones, with around 86% found just once. The rearrangement uses TRBV29-1 and TRBJ2-5; TRBD1 matches at 9 bases. The J call may be in error: the DNA end matches TRBJ2-7 better. The TCR sequence derives from a woman in her thirties in good health and CMV-seronegative. Sequenced input: PBMCs. CDR3 DNA: TGCAGCGTCCCGGGACAGGGTATTTACGAGCAGTACTTC. Translated: CSVPGQGIYEQYF.